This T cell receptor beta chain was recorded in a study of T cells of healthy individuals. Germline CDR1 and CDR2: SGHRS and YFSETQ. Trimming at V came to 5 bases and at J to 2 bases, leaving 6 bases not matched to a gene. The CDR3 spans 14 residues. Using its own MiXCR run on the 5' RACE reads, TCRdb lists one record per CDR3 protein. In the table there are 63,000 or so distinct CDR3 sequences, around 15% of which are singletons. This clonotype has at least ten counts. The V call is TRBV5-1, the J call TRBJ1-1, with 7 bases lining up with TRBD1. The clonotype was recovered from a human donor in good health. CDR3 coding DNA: TGCGCCAGCAGATTACAGGGGCCCAACACTGAAGCTTTCTTT. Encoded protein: CASRLQGPNTEAFF.